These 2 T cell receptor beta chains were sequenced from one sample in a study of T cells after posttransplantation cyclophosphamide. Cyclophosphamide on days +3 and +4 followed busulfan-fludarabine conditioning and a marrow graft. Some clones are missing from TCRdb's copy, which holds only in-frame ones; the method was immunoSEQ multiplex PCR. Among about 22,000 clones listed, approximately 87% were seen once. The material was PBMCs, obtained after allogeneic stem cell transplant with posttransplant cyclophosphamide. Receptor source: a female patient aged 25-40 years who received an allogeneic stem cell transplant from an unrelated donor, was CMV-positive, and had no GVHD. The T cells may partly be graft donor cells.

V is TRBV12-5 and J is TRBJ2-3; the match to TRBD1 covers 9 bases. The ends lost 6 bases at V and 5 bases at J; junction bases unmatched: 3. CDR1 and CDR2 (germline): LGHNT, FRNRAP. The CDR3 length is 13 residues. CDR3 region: CASGATGGDTQYF. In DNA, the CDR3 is TGTGCTAGTGGCGCGACAGGGGGAGATACGCAGTATTTT.

Here the CDR3 reads CASSLYSSGPNTDTQYF. The CDR3 nucleotides read TGTGCCAGCAGTTTATATTCTAGCGGCCCCAACACAGATACGCAGTATTTT. J is TRBJ2-3 and V is TRBV28; TRBD2 aligns across 7 bases. The CDR3 has 17 amino acids. CDR1 is MDHEN, CDR2 SYDVKM, per germline. V dropped 1 base and J dropped 2; count of bases not matched to a gene: 9. The full variable domain, in which reference TRBV28 and TRBJ2-3 provide the parts outside the CDR3, is DVKVTQSSRYLVKRTGEKVFLECVQDMDHENMFWYRQDPGLGLRLIYFSYDVKMKEKGDIPEGYSVSREKKERFSLILESASTNQTSMYLCASSLYSSGPNTDTQYFGPGTRLTVL.